This record looks at one T cell receptor (beta chain) sequence and its context. The antigen it recognizes is unknown. Base qualities were left out, and no much larger clone turns up one base away. CDR1 is given as DFQATT and CDR2 as SNEGSKA, both from the germline V gene (reference sequence). The CDR3, cysteine through phenylalanine, is 17 amino acids long. The DNA shown is the 51-base CDR3, in frame from base 1. Relative to germline, V is missing 1 base and J is missing 4 bases, with 13 bases of the junction outside any gene match. In light of the paper, this sample's treatment or condition label describes: roughly 11-day PBMC culture with coronavirus spike peptide pools or control peptides (ViraFEST assay). To expand antigen-specific T cells with peptide pools and then pick out the expanded clonotypes through TCR sequencing, the study relied on the ViraFEST assay. Negative nucleocapsid antibody tests before and after vaccination confirmed that the healthy vaccine recipients had no prior SARS-CoV-2 infection. Each well held 2 million to 2.5 million PBMCs cultured with 10 ug/ml peptide pools in IMDM containing around 5% human AB serum and 7.5 to 10 IU/ml IL-2. Half of the culture medium was replaced with fresh IL-2-containing medium on days 3 and 7. Once the cells had been in culture for about 10 days, the EasySep CD4+ T cell isolation kit was used to isolate CD4+ T cells by negative selection. Ficoll-Paque Plus gradient centrifugation was used to isolate PBMCs from whole blood, and the isolated PBMCs were then either used fresh or cryopreserved at -140C. Culture conditions were generally each tested in triplicate wells.

The sample comes from a study of vaccination and CD4 T cells after COVID-19 (dated by TCRdb to between 2021 and 2022). Background for the entire study: The convalescent cohort included six males and four females, with two Hispanic individuals, seven Caucasians, two Asians and one multiracial person. Participants received two doses of either the Pfizer-BioNTech BNT162b2 vaccine (n=8) or the Moderna mRNA-1273 vaccine (n=2). Post-COVID blood samples were collected from convalescent patients a median of around 100 days after diagnosis, with a range of about 35 to 180 days. The time from the second vaccine dose to post-vaccine blood sampling had a median of roughly 72 days and ranged from about 14 to 241 days. Culture stimuli were overlapping spike peptide pools from SARS-CoV-2 and from the common cold coronaviruses HCoV-NL63, HCoV-OC43 and HCoV-229E. In control cultures, a CEFX viral epitope pool was used as positive control, an HIV-1 Nef peptide pool was used as negative control, or no peptide was added. In around ten COVID-19 convalescent patients and a few infection-naive healthy vaccine recipients, the spike-specific CD4+ TCR repertoire before mRNA vaccination was compared with the repertoire after mRNA vaccination. The investigation overall reported the following: The number of convalescent patients in the study was relatively small, and the study did not examine early timepoints following natural infection. Of the vaccine-specific clones in convalescent patients, 304 of 307, or nearly all, reacted only to SARS-CoV-2 spike and did not cross-react with common cold coronaviruses. Among the post-vaccine SARS-CoV-2-reactive clones in convalescent patients, a median approximately 86% showed up only after vaccination, which suggests vaccine-specific priming. The median count of SARS-CoV-2-reactive clonotypes went up from approximately 20 after infection to 38 after vaccination, although the change was not significant.

The receptor library was made with PCR. DNA from cultured CD4+ T cells underwent TCR sequencing with the Oncomine TCR Beta short-read assay at the Johns Hopkins FTIC core. The QIAamp micro DNA kit was used to extract genomic DNA from the cultured CD4+ T cells. Oncomine TCR Beta libraries from cultured CD4+ T cells were pooled with unique dual indexes and sequenced on an Illumina iSeq 100. On the authors' methods: Non-productive sequences were removed, and CDR3s not starting with C, not ending with F or W, or shorter than 7 amino acids were discarded. The MANAFEST web application identified antigen-specific clonotypes by comparing peptide-stimulated wells against reference wells and other culture wells. To be called positive, a clone needed an FDR below 0.05, an odds ratio above 5, and a productive frequency above 0.1% in at least two of three replicate wells. A clonotype counted as cross-reactive if it showed significant expansion both in the SARS-CoV-2 spike wells and in at least one common cold coronavirus spike condition. Levenshtein distances (stringdist) and unrooted phylogenetic trees (ape) in R version 3.6.1 were used to assess CDR3 homology. TCRdb's own reprocessing of the public reads used fastp at Q25 and MiXCR and kept productive beta chains. Each CDR3 protein appears once, grouped with its most common genes and DNA. These V and J calls originate from TCRdb's pipeline instead of the authors' own analysis. In this sample the table shows just over 20,000 distinct CDR3 sequences, approximately 59% of which occur a single time. The ten largest clonotypes hold 23% of the sample.

The chain employs TRBV20-1 and TRBJ2-1; 7 nucleotides in the junction match TRBD2. The clonotype originates from a human donor who received a COVID-19 vaccine. The sequences come from CD4+ T cells from blood, cultured in vitro, collected before SARS-CoV-2 vaccination. Here is the DNA: TGCAGTGCTAGAGTGTTCGGGAGCGGGGCTGGGTACAATGAGCAGTTCTTC. Its translation reads: CSARVFGSGAGYNEQFF.